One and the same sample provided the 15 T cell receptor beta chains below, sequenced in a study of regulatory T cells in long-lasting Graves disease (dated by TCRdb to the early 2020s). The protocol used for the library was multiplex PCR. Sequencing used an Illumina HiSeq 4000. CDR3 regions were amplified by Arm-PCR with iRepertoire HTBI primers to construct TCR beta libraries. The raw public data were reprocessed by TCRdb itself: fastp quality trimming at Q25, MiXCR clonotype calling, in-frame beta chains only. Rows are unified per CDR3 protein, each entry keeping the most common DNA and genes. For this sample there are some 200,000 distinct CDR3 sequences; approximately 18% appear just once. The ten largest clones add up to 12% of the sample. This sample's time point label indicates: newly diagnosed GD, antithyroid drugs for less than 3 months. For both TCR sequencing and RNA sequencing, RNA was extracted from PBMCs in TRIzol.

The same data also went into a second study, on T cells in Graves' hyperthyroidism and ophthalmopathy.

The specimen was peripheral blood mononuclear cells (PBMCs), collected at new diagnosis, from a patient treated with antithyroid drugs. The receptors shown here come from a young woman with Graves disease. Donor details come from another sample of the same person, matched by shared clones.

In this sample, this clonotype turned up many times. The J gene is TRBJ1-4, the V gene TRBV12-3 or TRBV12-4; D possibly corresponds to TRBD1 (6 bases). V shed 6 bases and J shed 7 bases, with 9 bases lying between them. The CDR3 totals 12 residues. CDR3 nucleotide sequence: TGTGCCAGCAGGGGGACACCTGAAAAACTGTTTTTT. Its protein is CASRGTPEKLFF.

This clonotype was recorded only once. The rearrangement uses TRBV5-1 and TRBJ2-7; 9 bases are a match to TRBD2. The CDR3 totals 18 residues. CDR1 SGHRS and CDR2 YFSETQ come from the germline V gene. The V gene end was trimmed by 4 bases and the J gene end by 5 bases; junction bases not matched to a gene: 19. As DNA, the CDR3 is TGCGCCAGCAGCATGGGGCAGCTTAGAGGACTAGCGATCGACGAGCAGTACTTC. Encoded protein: CASSMGQLRGLAIDEQYF. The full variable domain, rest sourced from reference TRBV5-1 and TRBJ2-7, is KAGVTQTPRYLIKTRGQQVTLSCSPISGHRSVSWYQQTPGQGLQFLFEYFSETQRNKGNFPGRFSGRQFSNSRSEMNVSTLELGDSALYLCASSMGQLRGLAIDEQYFGPGTRLTVT.

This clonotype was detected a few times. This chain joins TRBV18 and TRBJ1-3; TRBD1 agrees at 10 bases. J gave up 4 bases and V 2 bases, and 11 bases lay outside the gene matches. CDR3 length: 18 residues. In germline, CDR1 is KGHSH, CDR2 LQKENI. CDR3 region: CASSPGLGQGIKGNTIYF. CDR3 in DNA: TGTGCCAGCTCACCAGGTTTGGGACAGGGGATAAAAGGAAACACCATATATTTT.

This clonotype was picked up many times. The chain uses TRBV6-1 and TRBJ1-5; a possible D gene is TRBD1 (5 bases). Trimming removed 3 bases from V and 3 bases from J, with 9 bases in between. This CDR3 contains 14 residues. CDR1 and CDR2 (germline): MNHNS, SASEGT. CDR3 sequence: CASSEGLNNQPQHF. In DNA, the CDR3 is TGTGCCAGCAGTGAGGGACTGAACAATCAGCCCCAGCATTTT.

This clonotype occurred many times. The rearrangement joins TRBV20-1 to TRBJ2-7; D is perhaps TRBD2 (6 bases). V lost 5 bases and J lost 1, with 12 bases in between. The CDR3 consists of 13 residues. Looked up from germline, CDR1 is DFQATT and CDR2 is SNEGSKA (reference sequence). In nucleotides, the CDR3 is TGCAGTGCTCGGGAGCACGGGTCCTACGAGCAGTACTTC. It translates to CSAREHGSYEQYF.

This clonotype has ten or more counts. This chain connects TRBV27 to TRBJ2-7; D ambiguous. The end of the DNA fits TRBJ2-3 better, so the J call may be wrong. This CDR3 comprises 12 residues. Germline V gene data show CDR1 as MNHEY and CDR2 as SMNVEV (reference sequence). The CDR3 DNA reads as TGTGCCAGCAGTTTTCTGGGGGATACGCAGTATTTT. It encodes CASSFLGDTQYF.

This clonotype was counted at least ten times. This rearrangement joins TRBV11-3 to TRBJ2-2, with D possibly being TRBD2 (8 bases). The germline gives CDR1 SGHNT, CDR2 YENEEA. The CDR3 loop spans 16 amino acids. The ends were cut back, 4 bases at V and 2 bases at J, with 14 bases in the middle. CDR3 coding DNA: TGTGCCAGCAGCTCGGGGGGGACAGACAACACCGGGGAGCTGTTTTTT. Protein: CASSSGGTDNTGELFF.

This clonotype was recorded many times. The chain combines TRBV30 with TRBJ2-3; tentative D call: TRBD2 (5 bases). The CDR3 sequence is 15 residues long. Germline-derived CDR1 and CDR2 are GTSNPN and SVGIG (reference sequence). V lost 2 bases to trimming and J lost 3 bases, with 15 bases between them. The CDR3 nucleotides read TGTGCCTGGAGTAATCTCGGCAGCGGAACAGATACGCAGTATTTT. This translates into CAWSNLGSGTDTQYF.

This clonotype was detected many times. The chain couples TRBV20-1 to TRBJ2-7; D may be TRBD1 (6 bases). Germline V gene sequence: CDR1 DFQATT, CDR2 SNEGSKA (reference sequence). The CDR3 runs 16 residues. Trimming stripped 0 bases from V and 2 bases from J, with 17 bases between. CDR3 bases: TGCAGTGCTAGAGATCCTGGACAGCCGACCCCCTACGAGCAGTACTTC. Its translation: CSARDPGQPTPYEQYF.

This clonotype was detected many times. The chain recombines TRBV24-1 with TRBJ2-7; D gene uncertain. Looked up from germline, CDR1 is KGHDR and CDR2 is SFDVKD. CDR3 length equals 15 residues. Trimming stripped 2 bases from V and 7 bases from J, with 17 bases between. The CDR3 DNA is TGTGCCACCAGTGATTCCGGGCAGCCTCTAGGAGAGCAGTACTTC. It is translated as CATSDSGQPLGEQYF.

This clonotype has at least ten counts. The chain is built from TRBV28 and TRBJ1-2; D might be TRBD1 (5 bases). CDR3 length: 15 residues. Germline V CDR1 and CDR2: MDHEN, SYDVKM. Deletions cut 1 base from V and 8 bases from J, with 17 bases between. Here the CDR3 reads CASSLFLQGVGGYTF. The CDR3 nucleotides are TGTGCCAGCAGTTTATTCTTACAAGGGGTGGGCGGCTACACCTTC.

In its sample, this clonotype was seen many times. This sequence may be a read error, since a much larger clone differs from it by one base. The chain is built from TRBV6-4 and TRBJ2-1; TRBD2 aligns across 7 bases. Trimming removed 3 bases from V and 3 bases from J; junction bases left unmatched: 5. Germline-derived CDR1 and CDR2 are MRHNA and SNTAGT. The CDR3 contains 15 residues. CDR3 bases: TGTGCCAGCAGTGATACGGGGGAGGGCTACAATGAGCAGTTCTTC. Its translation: CASSDTGEGYNEQFF.

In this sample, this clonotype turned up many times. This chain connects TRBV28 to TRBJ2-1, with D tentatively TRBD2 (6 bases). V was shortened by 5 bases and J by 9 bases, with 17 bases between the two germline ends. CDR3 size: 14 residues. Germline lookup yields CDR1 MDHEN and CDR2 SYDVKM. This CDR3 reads CASSPGPVGGEQFF. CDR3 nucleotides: TGTGCCAGCAGTCCGGGCCCCGTGGGGGGTGAGCAGTTCTTC.

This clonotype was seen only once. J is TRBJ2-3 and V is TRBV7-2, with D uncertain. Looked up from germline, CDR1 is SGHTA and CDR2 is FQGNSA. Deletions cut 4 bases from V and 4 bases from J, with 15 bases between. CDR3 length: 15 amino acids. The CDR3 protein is CASSSSALLADTQYF. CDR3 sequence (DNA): TGTGCCAGCAGCTCCTCGGCCCTCCTGGCAGATACGCAGTATTTT.

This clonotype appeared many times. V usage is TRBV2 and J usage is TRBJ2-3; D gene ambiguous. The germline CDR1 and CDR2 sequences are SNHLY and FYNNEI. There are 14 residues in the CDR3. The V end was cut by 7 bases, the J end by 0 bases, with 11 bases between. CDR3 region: CASKANPSTDTQYF. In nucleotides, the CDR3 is TGTGCCAGCAAGGCCAACCCTAGCACAGATACGCAGTATTTT.